The 30 T cell receptor beta chains given below trace back to one sample, sequenced in a study of blood T cell repertoires in COVID-19. TCRdb keeps only in-frame clones here, not all; method: immunoSEQ multiplex PCR. The table lists approximately 270,000 clones, about 80% of them singletons, with approximately 15% in the top ten. Sequenced input: peripheral blood. These receptors all come from a person aged 65 to 85 with COVID-19, enrolled during active disease.

The rearrangement links TRBV19 to TRBJ2-1; 10 positions match TRBD2. Unmatched junction bases numbered 21, after V lost 5 bases and J lost 8 bases. The germline V gene encodes CDR1 LNHDA and CDR2 SQIVND (reference sequence). This CDR3 has 19 amino acids. CDR3 DNA sequence: TGTGCCAGTAGTCTATCCATACTAGCGGGGAAAGTCCCGCGCGATGAGCAGTTCTTC. Its translation is CASSLSILAGKVPRDEQFF.

The chain joins TRBV19 to TRBJ2-3, with a possible D match to TRBD2 (5 bases). The germline V gene encodes CDR1 LNHDA and CDR2 SQIVND (reference sequence). The CDR3 contains 14 residues. The V end was cut by 8 bases, the J end by 0 bases, with 12 bases between. The CDR3 DNA reads TGTGCCAGTCGGACGACGGGAAGCACAGATACGCAGTATTTT. Protein: CASRTTGSTDTQYF.

This clone has only a few counts. One end of the junction varies from germline; a read error may be responsible. The V call is TRBV19, the J call TRBJ2-2, with 9 bases fitting TRBD2. Germline values: CDR1 LNHDA, CDR2 SQIVND (reference sequence). The CDR3 consists of 15 residues. CDR3 loop: CASRIAGANTGELFF. The CDR3 DNA sequence: TGTGCCAGTAGAATAGCGGGAGCGAACACCGGGGAGCTGTTTTTT.

The V gene is TRBV4-1, the J gene TRBJ2-5, with D possibly being TRBD1 (6 bases). V lost 0 bases to trimming and J lost 2 bases, with 10 bases between them. Germline V lookup: CDR1 MGHRA, CDR2 YSYEKL. The CDR3 totals 15 residues. CDR3 nucleotide sequence: TGCGCCAGCAGCCAAGACGACAGGTTGCAAGAGACCCAGTACTTC. Translated, it gives CASSQDDRLQETQYF.

The rearrangement links TRBV28 to TRBJ1-5; D is undetermined. The V gene's germline CDR1 is MDHEN and CDR2 SYDVKM. The V gene lost 7 bases and the J gene lost 0 bases, with 16 bases spanning the gap. CDR3 length: 16 residues. This chain's CDR3 is CASNPDAVISNQPQHF. DNA for the CDR3: TGTGCCAGCAACCCCGACGCGGTCATTAGCAATCAGCCCCAGCATTTT. Complete variable domain (other parts from reference TRBV28 and TRBJ1-5): DVKVTQSSRYLVKRTGEKVFLECVQDMDHENMFWYRQDPGLGLRLIYFSYDVKMKEKGDIPEGYSVSREKKERFSLILESASTNQTSMYLCASNPDAVISNQPQHFGDGTRLSIL.

The V gene is TRBV30, the J gene TRBJ2-7; 7 nucleotides agree with TRBD1. With V trimmed by 4 bases and J by 5 bases, 2 bases remained unmatched. Germline CDR1 and CDR2: GTSNPN and SVGIG (reference sequence). The CDR3 totals 11 residues. The CDR3 spells CAWNQGDEQYF. CDR3 bases: TGTGCCTGGAACCAGGGGGACGAGCAGTACTTC. The full variable domain, in which reference TRBV30 and TRBJ2-7 provide the parts outside the CDR3, is SQTIHQWPATLVQPVGSPLSLECTVEGTSNPNLYWYRQAAGRGLQLLFYSVGIGQISSEVPQNLSASRPQDRQFILSSKKLLLSDSGFYLCAWNQGDEQYFGPGTRLTVT.

This chain links TRBV5-1 with TRBJ2-3; 7 nucleotides agree with TRBD1. The germline V gene has CDR1 SGHRS and CDR2 YFSETQ. J gave up 4 bases and V 3 bases, and 5 bases lay outside the gene matches. This CDR3 comprises 14 residues. The CDR3 nucleotides are TGCGCCAGCAGCTACGGACAGGCGCCAGATACGCAGTATTTT. This sequence encodes CASSYGQAPDTQYF.

The chain is built from TRBV5-1 and TRBJ2-4; 11 bases agree with TRBD2. The J segment lost 11 bases and the V segment lost 4 bases, leaving 14 bases of the junction unmatched. CDR3 size: 16 residues. Per the germline V gene, CDR1 is SGHRS and CDR2 is YFSETQ. For the CDR3, the DNA is TGCGCCAGCAGCCCAATTTCACTAGCGGGAGCCGCCGTTCAGTACTTC. Translated, it gives CASSPISLAGAAVQYF.

This clone was recorded only once. The chain recombines TRBV28 with TRBJ2-7, with 9 bases aligning to TRBD1. V was pared by 3 bases and J by 2 bases, with 2 bases of the junction left unmatched. In germline, CDR1 is MDHEN, CDR2 SYDVKM. CDR3 length: 14 residues. The CDR3 here is CASSLTGGTYEQYF. The DNA of the CDR3 is TGTGCCAGCAGTTTGACAGGGGGGACCTACGAGCAGTACTTC. Supplemented by reference TRBV28 and TRBJ2-7, the full variable domain reads DVKVTQSSRYLVKRTGEKVFLECVQDMDHENMFWYRQDPGLGLRLIYFSYDVKMKEKGDIPEGYSVSREKKERFSLILESASTNQTSMYLCASSLTGGTYEQYFGPGTRLTVT.

The genes are TRBV7-2 and TRBJ1-2, with D perhaps matching TRBD1 (6 bases). V gave up 5 bases and J gave up 4 bases, with 14 bases separating them. CDR1 and CDR2 (germline): SGHTA, FQGNSA. The length of the CDR3 is 14 residues. CDR3 sequence: CASSRPDRRYGYTF. In nucleotides, the CDR3 is TGTGCCAGCAGCAGACCCGACAGGCGCTATGGCTACACCTTC.

The J gene is TRBJ2-2, the V gene TRBV5-1, with TRBD2 as a possible D gene (5 bases). V shed 1 base and J shed 3 bases, with 7 bases lying between them. Looked up from germline, CDR1 is SGHRS and CDR2 is YFSETQ. This CDR3 is built from 14 residues. CDR3 bases: TGCGCCAGCAGCTTGTCCGGGGACACCGGGGAGCTGTTTTTT. Translating it yields CASSLSGDTGELFF.

The chain has TRBV24-1 and TRBJ1-5; D is unresolved. Germline V gene lookup returns CDR1 KGHDR and CDR2 SFDVKD. V dropped 5 bases and J dropped 4 bases, with 11 bases sitting between them. The CDR3 spans 14 residues. CDR3 protein: CATSVGQTNQPQHF. Written as DNA, the CDR3 is TGTGCCACCAGTGTTGGTCAGACAAATCAGCCCCAGCATTTT.

The rearrangement joins TRBV7-2 to TRBJ2-3; D unclear. The V end lost 3 bases, the J end lost 1 base, and 5 bases lay between the germline ends. Germline loops: CDR1 SGHTA, CDR2 FQGNSA. This CDR3 comprises 13 residues. The CDR3 here is CASSFVGTDTQYF. The CDR3 DNA reads as TGTGCCAGCAGCTTCGTCGGCACAGATACGCAGTATTTT.

This chain uses TRBV30 with TRBJ1-1; the D gene is possibly TRBD1 (6 bases). This CDR3 is 13 amino acids long. Trimming removed 3 bases from V and 1 base from J, with 9 bases in between. The V gene's germline CDR1 is GTSNPN and CDR2 SVGIG (reference sequence). The CDR3 loop is CAWSRTANTEAFF. CDR3 in DNA: TGTGCCTGGAGCAGGACAGCGAACACTGAAGCTTTCTTT. Full variable domain (rest looked up from reference TRBV30 and TRBJ1-1): SQTIHQWPATLVQPVGSPLSLECTVEGTSNPNLYWYRQAAGRGLQLLFYSVGIGQISSEVPQNLSASRPQDRQFILSSKKLLLSDSGFYLCAWSRTANTEAFFGQGTRLTVV.

In this sample, this clone turned up a few times. The chain uses TRBV6-2 or TRBV6-3 and TRBJ1-1; TRBD1 matches at 10 bases. From germline, CDR1 is MNHEY and CDR2 SVGEGT. This CDR3 is 16 amino acids long. V shed 6 bases and J 4 bases; nucleotides not matched to a gene: 11. The CDR3 bases are TGTGCCAGCAGCACCGGGGACAGGGGCTTCTTCACTGAAGCTTTCTTT. It is translated as CASSTGDRGFFTEAFF.

This chain links TRBV23-1 with TRBJ2-7; D may be TRBD1 (6 bases). TRBV23-1 is an ORF, and what it does is uncertain. There are 18 residues in the CDR3. Between the trimmed V and J ends, which lost 0 bases and 1 base, there was a span of 19 bases. CDR3 region: CASSQSVRGAKLSYEQYF. The DNA for the CDR3 is TGCGCCAGCAGTCAATCAGTCAGGGGTGCTAAATTATCCTACGAGCAGTACTTC.

This sequence joins TRBV13 and TRBJ2-3; a weak D match, TRBD2 (6 bases). CDR3 size: 17 residues. V lost 5 bases and J lost 4, with 22 bases in between. Germline assignment: CDR1 PRHDT and CDR2 FYEKMQ (reference sequence). The CDR3: CASSPGLRTTHPDTQYF. CDR3 bases: TGTGCCAGCAGCCCAGGCCTCCGGACTACCCACCCAGATACGCAGTATTTT.

This clone was counted between two and nine times. CDR3 amino acids: CSALGGLVQYF. For the CDR3, the DNA is TGCAGCGCCCTCGGCGGGTTAGTACAGTACTTC. V is TRBV29-1 and J is TRBJ2-5; D may be TRBD2 (5 bases). Per germline, CDR1 SQVTM and CDR2 ANQGSEA. The CDR3 is 11 amino acids. Trimming took off 7 bases at V and 11 bases at J, with 17 bases between the two ends.

This clone was detected ten times or more. V is TRBV19 and J is TRBJ1-5; D gene uncertain. Trimming took 1 base from V and 4 from J, leaving 8 bases between them. This CDR3 is 14 amino acids long. CDR1 is LNHDA and CDR2 is SQIVND in the germline V gene (reference sequence). CDR3 sequence (DNA): TGTGCCAGTAGTATAGTGGCAGGTAATCAGCCCCAGCATTTT. Its protein is CASSIVAGNQPQHF.

The chain joins TRBV28 to TRBJ1-2; the D gene is possibly TRBD1 (5 bases). Trimming stripped 6 bases from V and 4 bases from J, with 15 bases between. The V gene's germline CDR1 is MDHEN and CDR2 SYDVKM. The CDR3 totals 14 residues. In nucleotides, the CDR3 is TGTGCCAGCAGCATGGGACTCCTGGCCTATGGCTACACCTTC. Translating gives CASSMGLLAYGYTF.

This rearrangement joins TRBV7-9 to TRBJ1-4; no clear D. Germline V gene data show CDR1 as SEHNR and CDR2 as FQNEAQ (reference sequence). The CDR3 spans 14 residues. V dropped 3 bases and J dropped 7 bases, with 12 bases sitting between them. The CDR3 region has the DNA TGTGCCAGCAGCTTGGGGTATGCGGGTGAAAAACTGTTTTTT. This gives the protein CASSLGYAGEKLFF.

The chain carries TRBV7-3 and TRBJ1-1; D is possibly TRBD1 (6 bases). The CDR3 length is 13 residues. V was pared by 1 base and J by 7 bases, with 10 bases between. The germline CDR1 and CDR2 sequences are SGHTA and FQGTGA. CDR3 DNA sequence: TGTGCCAGCAGCTTAAATCCAGGGGTTGAAGCTTTCTTT. It encodes CASSLNPGVEAFF.

The V call is TRBV18, the J call TRBJ1-1; no clear D. This CDR3 spans 14 amino acids. Trimming shortened V by 3 bases and J by 2 bases, and 10 bases separated the two germline ends. Germline values: CDR1 KGHSH, CDR2 LQKENI. In DNA form, the CDR3 reads TGTGCCAGCTCACCGTGGCAGGTAAACACTGAAGCTTTCTTT. Translating it yields CASSPWQVNTEAFF.

This clone came up once. The chain recombines TRBV12-3 or TRBV12-4 with TRBJ1-1, with D possibly matching TRBD1 (6 bases). V shed 4 bases and J shed 4 bases, with 7 bases lying between them. The CDR3 spans 12 residues. The CDR3 loop reads CASSSGATEAFF. The CDR3 DNA follows: TGTGCCAGCAGTTCAGGGGCCACTGAAGCTTTCTTT.

The V and J genes are TRBV29-1 and TRBJ2-1; D is possibly TRBD2 (7 bases). The CDR3 consists of 14 residues. Trimming pared 4 bases from V and 2 bases from J, leaving 12 bases between. Germline CDR1 reads SQVTM; CDR2 reads ANQGSEA. The CDR3 loop reads CSVVGGGTYNEQFF. The CDR3 DNA sequence: TGCAGCGTTGTGGGAGGGGGGACCTACAATGAGCAGTTCTTC.

V usage is TRBV27 and J usage is TRBJ2-7; a weak D match, TRBD1 (6 bases). Trimming removed 4 bases at V and 2 bases at J, with 21 bases between. Per germline, CDR1 MNHEY and CDR2 SMNVEV (reference sequence). The CDR3 length is 17 residues. For the CDR3, the DNA is TGTGCCAGCAGTTCCTATGTGCTTCAGGGGTCGACCTACGAGCAGTACTTC. Its protein is CASSSYVLQGSTYEQYF.

The V gene is TRBV12-3 or TRBV12-4, the J gene TRBJ2-7, with D possibly being TRBD1 (5 bases). The CDR3 length is 13 residues. V dropped 2 bases and J dropped 4 bases, with 9 bases sitting between them. CDR3 region: CASSLYGAYEQYF. Written as DNA, the CDR3 is TGTGCCAGCAGTTTATATGGGGCTTACGAGCAGTACTTC.

V and J are TRBV2 and TRBJ2-7; 8 bases map to TRBD2. Trimming at V came to 8 bases and at J to 6 bases, leaving 18 bases not matched to a gene. This CDR3 comprises 16 residues. Germline values: CDR1 SNHLY, CDR2 FYNNEI. The CDR3: CASAGRGATRLFEQYF. The CDR3 nucleotides read TGTGCCAGCGCTGGGCGGGGGGCAACAAGGCTATTCGAGCAGTACTTC.

This chain uses TRBV6-2 or TRBV6-3 with TRBJ2-5; 9 positions match TRBD1. V lost 5 bases and J lost 5; bases outside the gene matches: 6. CDR1 is MNHEY, CDR2 SVGEGT, per germline. This CDR3 comprises 14 residues. The CDR3: CASSKGTGRETQYF. The CDR3 coding sequence is TGTGCCAGCAGTAAGGGGACAGGGAGGGAGACCCAGTACTTC.

The genes are TRBV28 and TRBJ1-5, with a tentative D call TRBD1 (6 bases). Germline V gives CDR1 MDHEN, CDR2 SYDVKM. V was clipped by 10 bases and J by 6 bases, with 13 bases between them. The CDR3 length is 12 residues. As DNA, the CDR3 is TGTGCCACAGTGGCAGGGGCTCAGCCCCAGCATTTT. This encodes CATVAGAQPQHF.